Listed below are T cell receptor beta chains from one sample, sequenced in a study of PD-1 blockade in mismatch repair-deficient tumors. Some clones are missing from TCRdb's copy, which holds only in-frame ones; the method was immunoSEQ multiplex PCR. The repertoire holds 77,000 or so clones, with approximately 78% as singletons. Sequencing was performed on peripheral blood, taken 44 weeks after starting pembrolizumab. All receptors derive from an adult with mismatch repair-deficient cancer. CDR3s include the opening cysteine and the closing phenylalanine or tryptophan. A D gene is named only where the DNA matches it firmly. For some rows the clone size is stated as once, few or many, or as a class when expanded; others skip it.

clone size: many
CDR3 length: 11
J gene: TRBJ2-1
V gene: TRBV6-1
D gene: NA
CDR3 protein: CASTGGNEQFF
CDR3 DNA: TGTGCCAGCACCGGTGGCAATGAGCAGTTCTTC

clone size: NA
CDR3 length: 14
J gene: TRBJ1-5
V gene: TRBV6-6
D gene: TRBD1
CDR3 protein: CASSHRGSNQPQHF
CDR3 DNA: TGTGCCAGCAGTCACAGGGGTAGCAATCAGCCCCAGCATTTT

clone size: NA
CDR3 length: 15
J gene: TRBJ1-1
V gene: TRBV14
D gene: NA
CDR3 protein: CASSQERPRNTEAFF
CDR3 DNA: TGTGCCAGCAGCCAAGAACGGCCTAGGAACACTGAAGCTTTCTTT

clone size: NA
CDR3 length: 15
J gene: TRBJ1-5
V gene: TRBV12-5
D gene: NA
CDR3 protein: CASGLYGSALGPQHF
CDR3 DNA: TGTGCTAGTGGTTTGTACGGCAGCGCACTGGGGCCCCAGCATTTT

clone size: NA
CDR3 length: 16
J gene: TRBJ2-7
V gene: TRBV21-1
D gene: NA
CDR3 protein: CASSNRETGIPYEQYF
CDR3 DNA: TGTGCCAGCAGCAACCGAGAGACAGGGATCCCCTACGAGCAGTACTTC

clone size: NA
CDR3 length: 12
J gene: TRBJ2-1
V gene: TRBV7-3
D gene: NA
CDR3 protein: CASSSRDNEQFF
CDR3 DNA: TGTGCCAGCAGCAGCCGGGACAATGAGCAGTTCTTC

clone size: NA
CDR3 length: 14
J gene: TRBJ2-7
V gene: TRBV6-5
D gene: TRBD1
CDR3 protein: CASSPGTGWNEQYF
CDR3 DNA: TGTGCCAGCAGTCCCGGGACAGGCTGGAACGAGCAGTACTTC

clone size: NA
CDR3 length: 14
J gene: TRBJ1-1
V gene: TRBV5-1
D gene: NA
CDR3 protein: CASSLSPGTTEAFF
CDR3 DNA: TGCGCCAGCAGCTTATCCCCAGGGACCACTGAAGCTTTCTTT

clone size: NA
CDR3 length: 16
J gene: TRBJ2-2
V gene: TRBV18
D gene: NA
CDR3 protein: CASSRGEVTSTGELFF
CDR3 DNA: TGTGCCAGCTCACGAGGTGAAGTCACAAGCACCGGGGAGCTGTTTTTT

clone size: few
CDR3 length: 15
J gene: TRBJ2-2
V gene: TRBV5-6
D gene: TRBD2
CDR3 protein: CASSPGLAGTGELFF
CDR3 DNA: TGTGCCAGCAGCCCGGGACTAGCGGGAACCGGGGAGCTGTTTTTT

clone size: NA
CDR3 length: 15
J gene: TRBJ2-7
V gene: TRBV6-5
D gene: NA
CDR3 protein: CASRPMAVAGYEQYF
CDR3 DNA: TGTGCCAGCAGACCAATGGCAGTAGCAGGGTACGAGCAGTACTTC

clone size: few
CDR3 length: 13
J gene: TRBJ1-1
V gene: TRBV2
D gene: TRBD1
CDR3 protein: CASTRTGGTEAFF
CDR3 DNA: TGTGCCAGCACTCGGACAGGGGGCACTGAAGCTTTCTTT

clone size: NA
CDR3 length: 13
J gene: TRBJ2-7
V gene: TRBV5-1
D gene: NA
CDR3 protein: CASRSGTAYEQYF
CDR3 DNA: TGCGCCAGCAGATCCGGGACTGCCTACGAGCAGTACTTC

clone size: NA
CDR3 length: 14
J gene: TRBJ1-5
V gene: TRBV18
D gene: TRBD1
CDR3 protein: CASSPGQGNQPQHF
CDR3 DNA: TGTGCCAGCTCACCGGGACAGGGTAATCAGCCCCAGCATTTT

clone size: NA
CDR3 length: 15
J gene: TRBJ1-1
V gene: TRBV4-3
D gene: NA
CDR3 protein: CASSQGRVGLTEAFF
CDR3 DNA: TGCGCCAGCAGCCAAGGTCGAGTGGGTTTGACTGAAGCTTTCTTT

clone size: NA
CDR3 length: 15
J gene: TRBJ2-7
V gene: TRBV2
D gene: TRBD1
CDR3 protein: CASRATGGYVYEQYF
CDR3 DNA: TGTGCCAGCAGGGCTACAGGGGGGTACGTCTACGAGCAGTACTTC

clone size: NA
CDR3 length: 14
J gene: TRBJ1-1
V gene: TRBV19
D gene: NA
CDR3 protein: CASSMPPGRAEAFF
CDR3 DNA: TGTGCCAGTAGTATGCCCCCCGGTCGGGCTGAAGCTTTCTTT

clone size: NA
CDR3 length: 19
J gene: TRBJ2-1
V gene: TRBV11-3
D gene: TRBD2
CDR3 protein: CASSLGSASGSSRDNEQFF
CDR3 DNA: TGTGCCAGCAGCTTAGGATCGGCTAGCGGGAGTTCACGGGACAATGAGCAGTTCTTC

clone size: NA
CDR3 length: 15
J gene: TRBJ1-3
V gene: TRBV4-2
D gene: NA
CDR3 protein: CASSQGGGSGNTIYF
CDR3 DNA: TGTGCCAGCAGCCAAGGAGGGGGTAGTGGAAACACCATATATTTT

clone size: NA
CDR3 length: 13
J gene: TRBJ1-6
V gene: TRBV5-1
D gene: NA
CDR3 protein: CASRLDYNSPLHF
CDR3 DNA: TGCGCCAGCAGGTTGGATTATAATTCACCCCTCCACTTT

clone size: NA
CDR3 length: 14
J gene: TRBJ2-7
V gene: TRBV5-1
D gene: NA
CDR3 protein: CASSLATGTYEQYF
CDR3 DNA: TGCGCCAGCAGCTTGGCGACAGGAACCTACGAGCAGTACTTC

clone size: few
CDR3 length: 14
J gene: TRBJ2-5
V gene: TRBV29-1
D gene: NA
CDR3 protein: CSVEDRLLQETQYF
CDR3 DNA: TGCAGCGTTGAAGACCGCCTCCTTCAAGAGACCCAGTACTTC

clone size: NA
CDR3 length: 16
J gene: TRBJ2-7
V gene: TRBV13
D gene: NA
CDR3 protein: CASSPRRTGADYEQYF
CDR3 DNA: TGTGCCAGCAGCCCCCGGCGGACCGGGGCGGACTACGAGCAGTACTTC

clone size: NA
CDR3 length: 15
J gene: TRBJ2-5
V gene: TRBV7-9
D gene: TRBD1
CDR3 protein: CASSQTGTGGKTQYF
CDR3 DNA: TGTGCCAGCAGCCAGACCGGGACAGGGGGCAAGACCCAGTACTTC

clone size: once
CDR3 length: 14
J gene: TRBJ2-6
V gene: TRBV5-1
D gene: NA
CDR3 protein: CASWLGSGANVLTF
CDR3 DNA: TGCGCCAGCTGGCTGGGATCTGGGGCCAACGTCCTGACTTTC

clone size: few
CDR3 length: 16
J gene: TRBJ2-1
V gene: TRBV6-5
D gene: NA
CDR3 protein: CASSYRRGLYMNEQFF
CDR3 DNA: TGTGCCAGCAGTTATCGTCGGGGACTGTACATGAATGAGCAGTTCTTC

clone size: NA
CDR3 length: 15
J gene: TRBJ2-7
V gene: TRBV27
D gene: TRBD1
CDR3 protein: CASSLQTGPAYEQYF
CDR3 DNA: TGTGCCAGCAGTCTACAGACAGGGCCAGCCTACGAGCAGTACTTC